Only a few counts were recorded for the clone carrying this T cell receptor beta chain. No antigen is known for it. CDR3 length: 13 amino acids. The V and J ends lost 4 bases and 1 base respectively, with 8 bases between them. The germline V gene encodes CDR1 SGHRS and CDR2 YFSETQ. The entry originates in a study of cytomegalovirus exposure and HLA in healthy donors. Study conclusions and caveats: Most of the TCR beta V segments (in an earlier analysis) were productive either about 87% or about 30% of the time. As a later analysis revealed, the rate of TCR association differed by HLA locus, with DRB1 most and HLA-C fewest. The HLA-A and HLA-B alleles of most subjects were reportedly predicted accurately from TCR beta sequences.

With 60 Vbeta and 13 Jbeta primers, the PCR was carried out. Assay used: immunoSEQ multiplex PCR; TCRdb lists only in-frame clones, some missing. The sample holds about 120,000 clones, 60% to 85% seen once. Material: PBMCs. The chain uses TRBV5-1 and TRBJ1-1; D unresolved. The TCR sequence derives from a female donor in good health and CMV-seronegative. CDR3 nucleotides: TGCGCCAGCAGCCTTCAGGCGAACACTGAAGCTTTCTTT. Translation gives CASSLQANTEAFF.